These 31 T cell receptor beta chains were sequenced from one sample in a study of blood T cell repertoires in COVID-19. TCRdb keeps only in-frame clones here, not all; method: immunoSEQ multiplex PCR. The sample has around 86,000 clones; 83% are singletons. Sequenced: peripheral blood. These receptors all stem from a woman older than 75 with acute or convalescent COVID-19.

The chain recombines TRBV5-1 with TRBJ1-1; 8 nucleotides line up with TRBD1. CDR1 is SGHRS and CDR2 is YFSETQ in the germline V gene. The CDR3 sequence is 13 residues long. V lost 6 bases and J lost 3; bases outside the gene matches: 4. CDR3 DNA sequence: TGCGCCAGCACCCTGGGACAGGACACTGAAGCTTTCTTT. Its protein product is CASTLGQDTEAFF.

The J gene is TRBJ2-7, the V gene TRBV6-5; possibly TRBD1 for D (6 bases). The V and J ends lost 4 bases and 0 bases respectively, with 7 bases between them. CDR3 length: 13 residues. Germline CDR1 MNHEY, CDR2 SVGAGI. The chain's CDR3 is CASSSTGSYEQYF. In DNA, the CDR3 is TGTGCCAGCAGTTCGACAGGCTCCTACGAGCAGTACTTC.

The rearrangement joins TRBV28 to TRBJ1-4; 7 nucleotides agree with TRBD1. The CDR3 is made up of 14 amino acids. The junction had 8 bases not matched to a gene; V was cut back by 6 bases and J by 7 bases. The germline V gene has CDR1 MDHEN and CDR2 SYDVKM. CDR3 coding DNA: TGTGCCAGCAGCCCCGACAGGGACAGTGAAAAACTGTTTTTT. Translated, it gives CASSPDRDSEKLFF.

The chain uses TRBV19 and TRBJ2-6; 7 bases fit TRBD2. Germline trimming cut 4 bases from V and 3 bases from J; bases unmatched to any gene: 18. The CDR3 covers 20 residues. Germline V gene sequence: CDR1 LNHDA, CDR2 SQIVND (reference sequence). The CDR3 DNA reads TGTGCCAGTAGTAACCCCGACATGCGGGGCGGGAGAGGTGGGGCCAACGTCCTGACTTTC. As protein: CASSNPDMRGGRGGANVLTF.

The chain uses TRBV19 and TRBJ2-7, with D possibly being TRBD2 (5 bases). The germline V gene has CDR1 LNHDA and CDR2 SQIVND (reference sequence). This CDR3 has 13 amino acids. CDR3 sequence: CSLRADKSHEQYF. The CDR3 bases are TGTTCACTGCGGGCGGATAAAAGTCATGAGCAGTACTTC.

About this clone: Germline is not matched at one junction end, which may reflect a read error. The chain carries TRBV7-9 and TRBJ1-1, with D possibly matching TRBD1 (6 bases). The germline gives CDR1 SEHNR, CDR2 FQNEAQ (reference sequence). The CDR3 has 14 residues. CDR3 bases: TGCGCCAGCCGCGGGGGGGGCAGGAACACTGAAGCTTTCTTT. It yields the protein CASRGGGRNTEAFF.

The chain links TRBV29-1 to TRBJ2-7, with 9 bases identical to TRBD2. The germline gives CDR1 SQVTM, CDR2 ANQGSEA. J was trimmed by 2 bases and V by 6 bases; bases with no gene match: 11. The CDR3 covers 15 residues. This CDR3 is CSVKTSGSRAYEQYF. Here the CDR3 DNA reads TGCAGCGTCAAAACTAGCGGGTCCCGTGCCTACGAGCAGTACTTC.

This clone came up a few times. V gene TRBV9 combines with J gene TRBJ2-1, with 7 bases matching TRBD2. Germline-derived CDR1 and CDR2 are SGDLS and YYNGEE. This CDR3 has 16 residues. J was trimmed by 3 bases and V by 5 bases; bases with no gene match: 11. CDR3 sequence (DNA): TGTGCCAGCAGTGCGTTGAGCGGGAACTACTACAATGAGCAGTTCTTC. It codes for CASSALSGNYYNEQFF.

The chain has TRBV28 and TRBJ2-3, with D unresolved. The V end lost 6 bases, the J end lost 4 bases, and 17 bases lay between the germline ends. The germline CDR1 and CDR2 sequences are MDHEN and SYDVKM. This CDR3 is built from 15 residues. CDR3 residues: CASRGGSLTPDTQYF. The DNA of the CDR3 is TGTGCCAGCAGAGGCGGAAGTTTAACCCCAGATACGCAGTATTTT.

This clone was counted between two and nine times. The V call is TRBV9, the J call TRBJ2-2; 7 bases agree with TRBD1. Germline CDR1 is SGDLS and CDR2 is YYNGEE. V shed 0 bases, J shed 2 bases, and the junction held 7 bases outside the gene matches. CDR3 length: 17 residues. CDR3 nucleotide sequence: TGTGCCAGCAGCGTAGCCTGGGCAGGGGGTAACACCGGGGAGCTGTTTTTT. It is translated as CASSVAWAGGNTGELFF.

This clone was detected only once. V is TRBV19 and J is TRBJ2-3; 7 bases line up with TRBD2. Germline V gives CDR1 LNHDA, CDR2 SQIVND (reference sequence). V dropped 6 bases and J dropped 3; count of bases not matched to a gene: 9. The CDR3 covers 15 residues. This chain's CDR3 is CASSSGVAGTDTQYF. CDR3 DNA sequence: TGTGCCAGTAGCAGCGGGGTAGCTGGGACAGATACGCAGTATTTT.

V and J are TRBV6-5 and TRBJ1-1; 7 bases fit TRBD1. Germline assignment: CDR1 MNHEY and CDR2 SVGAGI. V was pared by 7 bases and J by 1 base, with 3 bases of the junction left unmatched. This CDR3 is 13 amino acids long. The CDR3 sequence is CASKGATNTEAFF. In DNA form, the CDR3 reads TGTGCCAGCAAGGGGGCTACGAACACTGAAGCTTTCTTT.

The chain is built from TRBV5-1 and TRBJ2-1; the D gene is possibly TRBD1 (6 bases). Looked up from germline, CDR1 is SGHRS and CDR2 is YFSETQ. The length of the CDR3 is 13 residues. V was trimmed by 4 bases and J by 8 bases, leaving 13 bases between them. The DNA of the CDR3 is TGCGCCAGCAGCGCAGGACAGACCGATGAGCAGTTCTTC. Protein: CASSAGQTDEQFF.

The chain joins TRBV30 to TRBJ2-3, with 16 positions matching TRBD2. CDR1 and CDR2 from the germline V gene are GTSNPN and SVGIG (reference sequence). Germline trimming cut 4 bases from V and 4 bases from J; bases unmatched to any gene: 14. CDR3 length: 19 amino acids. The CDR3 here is CAWTTTGTSGRVVPDTQYF. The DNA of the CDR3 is TGTGCCTGGACCACGACCGGGACTAGCGGGAGGGTAGTCCCAGATACGCAGTATTTT.

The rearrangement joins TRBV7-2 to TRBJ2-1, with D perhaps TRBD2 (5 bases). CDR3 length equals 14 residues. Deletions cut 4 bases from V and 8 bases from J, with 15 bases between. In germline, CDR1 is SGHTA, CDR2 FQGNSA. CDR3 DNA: TGTGCCAGCAGCTCCTCCCGGGGTCGAGATGAGCAGTTCTTC. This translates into CASSSSRGRDEQFF. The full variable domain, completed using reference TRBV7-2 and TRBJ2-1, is GAGVSQSPSNKVTEKGKDVELRCDPISGHTALYWYRQSLGQGLEFLIYFQGNSAPDKSGLPSDRFSAERTGGSVSTLTIQRTQQEDSAVYLCASSSSRGRDEQFFGPGTRLTVL.

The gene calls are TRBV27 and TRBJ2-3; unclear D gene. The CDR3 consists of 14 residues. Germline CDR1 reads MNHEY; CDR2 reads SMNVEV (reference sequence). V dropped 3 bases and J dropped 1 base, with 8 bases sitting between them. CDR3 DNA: TGTGCCAGCAGTTTTTACTCCGGCACAGATACGCAGTATTTT. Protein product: CASSFYSGTDTQYF.

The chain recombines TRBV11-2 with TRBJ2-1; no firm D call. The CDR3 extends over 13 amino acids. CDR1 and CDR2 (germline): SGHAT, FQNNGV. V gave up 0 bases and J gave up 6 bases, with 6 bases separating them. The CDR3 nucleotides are TGTGCCAGCAGCTTAGATACTGCCAATGAGCAGTTCTTC. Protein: CASSLDTANEQFF.

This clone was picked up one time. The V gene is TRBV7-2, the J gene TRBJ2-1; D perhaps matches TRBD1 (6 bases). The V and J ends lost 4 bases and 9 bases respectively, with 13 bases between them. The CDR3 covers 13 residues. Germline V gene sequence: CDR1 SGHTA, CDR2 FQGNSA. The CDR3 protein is CASSSIRGREQFF. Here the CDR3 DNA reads TGTGCCAGCAGCTCTATCAGGGGACGTGAGCAGTTCTTC. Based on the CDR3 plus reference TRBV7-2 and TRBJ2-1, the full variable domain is GAGVSQSPSNKVTEKGKDVELRCDPISGHTALYWYRQSLGQGLEFLIYFQGNSAPDKSGLPSDRFSAERTGGSVSTLTIQRTQQEDSAVYLCASSSIRGREQFFGPGTRLTVL.

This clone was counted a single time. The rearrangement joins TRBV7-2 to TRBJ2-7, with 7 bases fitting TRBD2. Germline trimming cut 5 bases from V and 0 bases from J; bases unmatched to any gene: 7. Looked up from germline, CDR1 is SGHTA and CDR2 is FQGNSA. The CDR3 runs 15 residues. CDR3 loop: CASSPGGGPSYEQYF. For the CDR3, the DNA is TGTGCCAGCAGCCCTGGGGGGGGACCCTCCTACGAGCAGTACTTC.

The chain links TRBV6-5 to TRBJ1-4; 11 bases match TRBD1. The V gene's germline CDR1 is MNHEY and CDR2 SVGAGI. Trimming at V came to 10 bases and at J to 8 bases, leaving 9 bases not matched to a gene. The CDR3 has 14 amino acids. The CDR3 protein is CATRRDRGLEKLFF. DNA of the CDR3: TGTGCCACCAGAAGGGACAGGGGGTTGGAAAAACTGTTTTTT.

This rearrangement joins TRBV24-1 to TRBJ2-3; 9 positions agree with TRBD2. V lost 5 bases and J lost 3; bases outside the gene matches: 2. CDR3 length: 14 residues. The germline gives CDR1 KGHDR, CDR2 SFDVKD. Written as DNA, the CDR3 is TGTGCCACCAGTGGCGGGGGGGGAACAGATACGCAGTATTTT. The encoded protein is CATSGGGGTDTQYF.

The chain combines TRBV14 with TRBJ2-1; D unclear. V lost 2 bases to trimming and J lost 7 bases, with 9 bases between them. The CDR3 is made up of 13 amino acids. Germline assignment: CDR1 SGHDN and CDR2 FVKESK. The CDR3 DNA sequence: TGTGCCAGCAGCCAACAGGCTCGGAATGAGCAGTTCTTC. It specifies CASSQQARNEQFF. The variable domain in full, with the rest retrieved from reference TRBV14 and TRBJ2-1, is EAGVTQFPSHSVIEKGQTVTLRCDPISGHDNLYWYRRVMGKEIKFLLHFVKESKQDESGMPNNRFLAERTGGTYSTLKVQPAELEDSGVYFCASSQQARNEQFFGPGTRLTVL.

Here the CDR3 DNA reads TGCGCCAGCAGCACTACAACTAGCGGGTCGCACAATGAGCAGTTCTTC. Encoded protein: CASSTTTSGSHNEQFF. This chain links TRBV5-1 with TRBJ2-1; the match to TRBD2 covers 9 bases. This CDR3 is 16 amino acids long. Unmatched junction bases numbered 10, after V lost 4 bases and J lost 5 bases. Germline V gene data show CDR1 as SGHRS and CDR2 as YFSETQ.

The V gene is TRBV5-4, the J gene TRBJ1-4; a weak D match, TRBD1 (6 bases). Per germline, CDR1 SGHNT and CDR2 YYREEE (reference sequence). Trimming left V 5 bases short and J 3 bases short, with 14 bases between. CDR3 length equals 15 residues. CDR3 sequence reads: CASSQLQGANEKLFF. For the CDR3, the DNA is TGTGCCAGCAGTCAGCTACAGGGAGCTAATGAAAAACTGTTTTTT.

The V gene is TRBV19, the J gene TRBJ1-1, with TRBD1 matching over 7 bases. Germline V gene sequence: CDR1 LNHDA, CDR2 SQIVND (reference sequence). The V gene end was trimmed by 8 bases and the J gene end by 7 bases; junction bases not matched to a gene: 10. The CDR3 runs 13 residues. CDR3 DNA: TGTGCCAGTCAGACAGGGTGGAAGAGTGAAGCTTTCTTT. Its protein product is CASQTGWKSEAFF.

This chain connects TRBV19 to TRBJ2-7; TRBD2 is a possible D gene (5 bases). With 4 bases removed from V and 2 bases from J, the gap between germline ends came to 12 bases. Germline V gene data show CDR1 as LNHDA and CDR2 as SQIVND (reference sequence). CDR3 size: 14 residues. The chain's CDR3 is CASSTRNGAYEQYF. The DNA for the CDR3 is TGTGCCAGTAGTACAAGGAACGGGGCCTACGAGCAGTACTTC.

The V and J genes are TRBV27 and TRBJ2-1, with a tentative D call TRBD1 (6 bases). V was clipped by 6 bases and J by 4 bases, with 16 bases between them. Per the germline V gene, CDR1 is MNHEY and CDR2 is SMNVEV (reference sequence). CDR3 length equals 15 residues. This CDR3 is CASRPIDQGYNEQFF. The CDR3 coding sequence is TGTGCCAGCAGGCCGATCGACCAGGGGTACAATGAGCAGTTCTTC.

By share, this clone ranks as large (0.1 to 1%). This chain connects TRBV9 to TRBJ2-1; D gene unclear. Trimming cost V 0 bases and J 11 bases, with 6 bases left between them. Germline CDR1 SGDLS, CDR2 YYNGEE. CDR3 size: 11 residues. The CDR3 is CASSVDSKQFF. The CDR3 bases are TGTGCCAGCAGCGTAGACTCCAAGCAGTTCTTC.

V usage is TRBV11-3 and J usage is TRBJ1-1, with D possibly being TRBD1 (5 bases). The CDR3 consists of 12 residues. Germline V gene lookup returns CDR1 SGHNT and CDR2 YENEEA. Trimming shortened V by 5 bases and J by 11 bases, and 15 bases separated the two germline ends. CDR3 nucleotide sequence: TGTGCCAGCAGCAAAATACAGGTTGTCGCTTTCTTT. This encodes CASSKIQVVAFF.

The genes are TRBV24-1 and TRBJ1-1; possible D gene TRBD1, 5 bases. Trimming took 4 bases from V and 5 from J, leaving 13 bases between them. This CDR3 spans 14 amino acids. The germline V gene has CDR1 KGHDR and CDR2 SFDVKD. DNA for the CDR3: TGTGCCACCAGTGACGGGGGGGGTGATACTGAAGCTTTCTTT. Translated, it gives CATSDGGGDTEAFF.

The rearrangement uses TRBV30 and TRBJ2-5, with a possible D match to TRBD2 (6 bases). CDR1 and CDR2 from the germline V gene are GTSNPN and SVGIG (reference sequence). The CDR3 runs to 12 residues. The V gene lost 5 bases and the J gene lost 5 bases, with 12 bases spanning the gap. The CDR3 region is CAWGTLEETQYF. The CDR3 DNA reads TGTGCCTGGGGGACTCTAGAGGAGACCCAGTACTTC.